Listed here are 23 T cell receptor beta chains from one sample, sequenced in a study of patients and donors after allogeneic stem cell transplantation. TCRdb ran MiXCR on the RT-PCR reads and lists one entry per CDR3 protein. Of around 150,000 distinct CDR3 sequences detected, over 30% appear once; the ten largest clones hold 50% to 65%. The sample consisted of blood, either unsorted or a sorted T cell fraction (not recorded which). The receptor source for this set is a human donor who was either an allogeneic HSCT recipient or a stem cell or donor lymphocyte infusion donor (not recorded which). It is not recorded whose cells these are; they may come from a transplant donor.

The V gene is TRBV9, the J gene TRBJ2-1; no clear D. CDR1 and CDR2 from the germline V gene are SGDLS and YYNGEE. V was cut by 4 bases and J by 1 base, with 9 bases left in between. The CDR3 spans 14 residues. In DNA, the CDR3 is TGTGCCAGCAGCATTAACCCTTCCTACAATGAGCAGTTCTTC. This codes for CASSINPSYNEQFF.

The rearrangement joins TRBV20-1 to TRBJ1-2, with TRBD1 as a possible D gene (6 bases). This CDR3 spans 12 amino acids. Germline V CDR1 and CDR2: DFQATT, SNEGSKA (reference sequence). Trimming removed 4 bases from V and 8 bases from J, with 14 bases in between. The CDR3 reads CSATRQVQGYTF. The CDR3 nucleotides are TGCAGTGCTACCCGACAGGTGCAAGGCTACACCTTC.

There are a few counts of this clonotype. The chain links TRBV5-6 to TRBJ1-2; no reliable D call. The germline gives CDR1 SGHDT, CDR2 YYEEEE. V was clipped by 0 bases and J by 8 bases, with 8 bases between them. This CDR3 is 12 amino acids long. This CDR3 reads CASSLEGKGYTF. For the CDR3, the DNA is TGTGCCAGCAGCTTGGAAGGGAAGGGCTACACCTTC.

The chain is built from TRBV7-9 and TRBJ1-5, with D tentatively TRBD1 (6 bases). Germline CDR1 reads SEHNR; CDR2 reads FQNEAQ (reference sequence). The CDR3 has 14 residues. Trimming cost V 1 base and J 7 bases, with 11 bases left between them. CDR3 DNA: TGTGCCAGCAGCTTAGAGGGGGGCGGGCAGCCCCAGCATTTT. Translation gives CASSLEGGGQPQHF.

The genes are TRBV9 and TRBJ1-2, with D perhaps matching TRBD1 (6 bases). V dropped 4 bases and J dropped 6 bases, with 16 bases sitting between them. The CDR3 spans 14 residues. The germline V gene encodes CDR1 SGDLS and CDR2 YYNGEE. The CDR3 is CASSPGGTTHGYTF. The DNA for the CDR3 is TGTGCCAGCAGCCCCGGGGGCACAACTCATGGCTACACCTTC.

The gene calls are TRBV4-3 and TRBJ2-2; no reliable D call. This CDR3 region has 13 residues. The V end lost 3 bases, the J end lost 8 bases, and 10 bases lay between the germline ends. CDR1 LGHNA and CDR2 YSLEER come from the germline V gene. CDR3 sequence reads: CASSQGLGGELFF. The CDR3 DNA is TGCGCCAGCAGCCAGGGCCTGGGGGGGGAGCTGTTTTTT.

The V and J genes are TRBV5-1 and TRBJ1-2; TRBD1 is a possible D gene (5 bases). CDR1 is SGHRS and CDR2 is YFSETQ in the germline V gene. The CDR3 spans 16 residues. V shed 4 bases and J shed 6 bases, with 22 bases lying between them. CDR3 sequence reads: CASSPRGEGREDGYTF. CDR3 sequence (DNA): TGCGCCAGCAGCCCGAGGGGCGAGGGAAGGGAGGATGGCTACACCTTC.

This sequence joins TRBV24-1 and TRBJ1-1; 7 nucleotides align to TRBD1. Germline assignment: CDR1 KGHDR and CDR2 SFDVKD. This CDR3 region has 14 residues. Trimming took 4 bases from V and 0 from J; bases not matched to a gene: 1. CDR3 nucleotide sequence: TGTGCCACCAGTGAGACAGGGATGAACACTGAAGCTTTCTTT. It is translated as CATSETGMNTEAFF.

The chain couples TRBV12-3 or TRBV12-4 to TRBJ2-1; no definite D call. The V end lost 7 bases, the J end lost 5 bases, and 9 bases lay between the germline ends. This CDR3 is built from 12 residues. CDR3 coding DNA: TGTGCCAGCACGGATATTCACAATGAGCAGTTCTTC. It is translated as CASTDIHNEQFF.

In its sample, this clonotype was seen a few times. The chain carries TRBV30 and TRBJ1-6; D remains unclear. This CDR3 is built from 15 residues. Trimming left V 0 bases short and J 9 bases short, with 15 bases between. Germline V gene data show CDR1 as GTSNPN and CDR2 as SVGIG (reference sequence). Here the CDR3 reads CAWSVTPSSRSPLHF. CDR3 DNA sequence: TGTGCCTGGAGTGTGACCCCAAGTTCACGTTCACCCCTCCACTTT.

The chain links TRBV10-3 to TRBJ1-6; D possibly corresponds to TRBD1 (6 bases). The CDR3 is 18 residues long. Germline V gene sequence: CDR1 ENHRY, CDR2 SYGVKD. The V gene lost 4 bases and the J gene lost 2 bases, with 18 bases spanning the gap. DNA of the CDR3: TGTGCCATCAGTGCAGCGTGGAGGACAGATACCTATAATTCACCCCTCCACTTT. Translated: CAISAAWRTDTYNSPLHF.

Only a few counts were recorded for this clonotype. The rearrangement uses TRBV4-2 and TRBJ1-2, with D unresolved. Germline CDR1 is LGHNA and CDR2 is YNFKEQ. The CDR3 sequence is 15 residues long. V was pared by 0 bases and J by 1 base, with 9 bases between. In DNA, the CDR3 is TGTGCCAGCAGCCAAGAAGTCGGCAGTAACTATGGCTACACCTTC. This translates into CASSQEVGSNYGYTF.

The rearrangement links TRBV25-1 to TRBJ2-1, with D perhaps matching TRBD1 (6 bases). The CDR3 consists of 15 residues. V gave up 6 bases and J gave up 0 bases, with 12 bases separating them. Germline lookup yields CDR1 MGHDK and CDR2 SYGVNS. DNA of the CDR3: TGTGCCAGCAGCCGAACAGGGATCTCCTACAATGAGCAGTTCTTC. Amino acids: CASSRTGISYNEQFF.

The rearrangement uses TRBV20-1 and TRBJ1-5; perhaps TRBD1 as D (5 bases). The length of the CDR3 is 15 residues. From germline, CDR1 is DFQATT and CDR2 SNEGSKA (reference sequence). The germline V and J ends were trimmed by 0 bases and 5 bases, with 14 bases remaining between them. The CDR3: CSARDPRGGDQPQHF. For the CDR3, the DNA is TGCAGTGCTAGAGATCCTCGGGGAGGGGATCAGCCCCAGCATTTT.

V gene TRBV6-5 combines with J gene TRBJ1-1; D not resolved. CDR1 MNHEY and CDR2 SVGAGI come from the germline V gene. The CDR3 contains 15 residues. Trimming pared 2 bases from V and 1 base from J, leaving 11 bases between. This chain's CDR3 is CASSYNGRSNTEAFF. The CDR3 DNA sequence: TGTGCCAGCAGTTACAATGGCAGATCGAACACTGAAGCTTTCTTT.

The chain is built from TRBV4-2 and TRBJ1-5; D is ambiguous. CDR1 and CDR2 (germline): LGHNA, YNFKEQ. The ends were cut back, 3 bases at V and 5 bases at J, with 17 bases in the middle. The CDR3 consists of 16 residues. CDR3 in amino acids: CASSQGHTDGHQPQHF. The CDR3 DNA is TGTGCCAGCAGCCAGGGTCACACCGATGGCCATCAGCCCCAGCATTTT.

This clonotype was observed a few times. The chain uses TRBV6-1 and TRBJ1-1, with 9 bases that match TRBD1. Trimming at V came to 2 bases and at J to 4 bases, leaving 8 bases not matched to a gene. Looked up from germline, CDR1 is MNHNS and CDR2 is SASEGT. The CDR3 runs 16 residues. This CDR3 reads CASSELGTGYRTEAFF. The CDR3 bases are TGTGCCAGCAGTGAATTGGGGACAGGGTATCGCACTGAAGCTTTCTTT.

This clonotype was picked up a small number of times. CDR3 nucleotides: TGTGCCAGCAGCCCCAGACAGTTCAATCAGCCCCAGCATTTT. Its translation: CASSPRQFNQPQHF. The rearrangement uses TRBV27 and TRBJ1-5, with a possible D match to TRBD1 (5 bases). This CDR3 has 14 residues. Germline CDR1 MNHEY, CDR2 SMNVEV (reference sequence). V lost 6 bases to trimming and J lost 3 bases, with 12 bases between them.

This clonotype has a single count. The V call is TRBV3-1, the J call TRBJ1-3, with D unresolved. Between the trimmed V and J ends, which lost 5 bases and 4 bases, there was a span of 12 bases. The CDR3 contains 14 residues. CDR1 is LGHDT and CDR2 is YNNKEL in the germline V gene (reference sequence). The CDR3 nucleotides are TGTGCCAGCAGCTCTAGGGTGAGCGGAAACACCATATATTTT. Amino acid sequence: CASSSRVSGNTIYF.

This chain links TRBV9 with TRBJ1-5; no reliable D call. Germline V gene data show CDR1 as SGDLS and CDR2 as YYNGEE. The CDR3 runs to 14 residues. The V end was cut by 2 bases, the J end by 6 bases, with 12 bases between. CDR3 in DNA: TGTGCCAGCAGCGTGGAGGCATGGGGTCAGCCCCAGCATTTT. This encodes CASSVEAWGQPQHF.

The V gene is TRBV6-6, the J gene TRBJ1-5; no firm D call. Germline values: CDR1 MNHNY, CDR2 SVGAGI (reference sequence). V was clipped by 4 bases and J by 7 bases, with 20 bases between them. This CDR3 has 16 residues. The CDR3 spells CASSSLVSLLGQPQHF. The CDR3 region has the DNA TGTGCCAGCAGTTCACTTGTATCCCTGCTCGGGCAGCCCCAGCATTTT.

J is TRBJ1-2 and V is TRBV9; D is possibly TRBD1 (5 bases). Germline CDR1 reads SGDLS; CDR2 reads YYNGEE. The CDR3 covers 14 residues. The germline V and J ends were trimmed by 0 bases and 8 bases, with 14 bases remaining between them. The CDR3 bases are TGTGCCAGCAGCGTAGGGCGGGACTCCCAAGGCTACACCTTC. Its translation is CASSVGRDSQGYTF.

This sequence joins TRBV6-5 and TRBJ1-1, with D perhaps TRBD1 (6 bases). The germline gives CDR1 MNHEY, CDR2 SVGAGI. V was cut by 7 bases and J by 1 base, with 16 bases left in between. The CDR3 totals 15 residues. CDR3 residues: CASTLVARGNTEAFF. DNA for the CDR3: TGTGCCAGCACCTTAGTGGCCAGGGGGAACACTGAAGCTTTCTTT.